These T cell receptor beta chains were read from a single sample in a study of blood T cell repertoires in COVID-19. TCRdb's table, derived via immunoSEQ multiplex PCR, lists solely in-frame clones and lacks some. The sample holds approximately 290,000 clones, approximately 83% seen once. Specimen: peripheral blood. Receptor source: a person aged 70 to 85 with COVID-19, enrolled during active disease. The CDR3 runs from the conserved cysteine through the conserved F or W. D genes are given only for firm matches. Only some rows state a clone size, as once, few, many or a class for expanded clones.

d_call j_call v_call clone_size cdr3_aa cdr3_nt
NA TRBJ2-5 TRBV10-3 NA CAISRDYQETQYF TGTGCCATCAGTCGGGACTACCAAGAGACCCAGTACTTC
NA TRBJ2-3 TRBV5-1 NA CASSSDSFTQYF TGCGCCAGCAGCTCGGACAGCTTTACGCAGTATTTT
TRBD1 TRBJ1-2 TRBV6-5 once CASSSDRANYGYTF TGTGCCAGCAGTTCGGACAGGGCGAACTATGGCTACACCTTC
NA TRBJ1-1 TRBV28 NA CASSLWGAGVNTEAFF TGTGCCAGCAGTTTATGGGGGGCAGGAGTGAACACTGAAGCTTTCTTT
NA TRBJ1-1 TRBV6-5 NA CASRRGDARTEAFF TGTGCCAGCAGACGCGGCGATGCGAGGACTGAAGCTTTCTTT
TRBD2 TRBJ2-1 TRBV11-2 NA CASSSGVIAGGYNEQFF TGTGCCAGCAGCTCAGGAGTTATAGCGGGAGGGTACAATGAGCAGTTCTTC
TRBD1 TRBJ1-5 TRBV7-2 few CASSLRQGGQPQHF TGTGCCAGCAGCTTAAGACAGGGAGGACAGCCCCAGCATTTT
TRBD2 TRBJ2-7 TRBV28 many CASSVLAGGAYEQYF TGTGCCAGCAGTGTACTAGCGGGAGGGGCTTACGAGCAGTACTTC
TRBD1 TRBJ1-3 TRBV4-1 NA CASRRNLQGSGNTIYF TGCGCCAGCAGGCGGAACCTACAGGGGTCTGGAAACACCATATATTTT
NA TRBJ1-5 TRBV19 NA CASSTLLRGNQPQHF TGTGCCAGTAGTACCCTTCTGAGGGGCAATCAGCCCCAGCATTTT
NA TRBJ2-3 TRBV5-6 NA CASSLSGPWDTQYF TGTGCCAGCAGCTTGTCAGGGCCCTGGGATACGCAGTATTTT
TRBD2 TRBJ2-3 TRBV5-1 NA CASSPTTAASGRWGTDTQYF TGCGCCAGCAGCCCAACAACGGCGGCTAGCGGGAGATGGGGGACAGATACGCAGTATTTT
NA TRBJ2-3 TRBV12-3/TRBV12-4 NA CASSPLNTQYF TGTGCCAGCAGTCCCTTAAATACGCAGTATTTT
TRBD2 TRBJ2-1 TRBV29-1 NA CSVGASGSWEQFF TGCAGCGTTGGGGCTAGCGGGAGTTGGGAGCAGTTCTTC
TRBD1 TRBJ1-4 TRBV29-1 once CSVTGAGNEKLFF TGCAGCGTAACAGGGGCGGGTAATGAAAAACTGTTTTTT
TRBD1 TRBJ1-1 TRBV5-4 NA CASSLVGRGDGAFF TGTGCCAGCAGCTTGGTAGGCAGGGGGGATGGGGCTTTCTTT
NA TRBJ1-1 TRBV6-6 NA CASSYSTGRNTEAFF TGTGCCAGCAGTTACTCGACAGGCAGGAACACTGAAGCTTTCTTT
TRBD1 TRBJ1-6 TRBV12-3/TRBV12-4 NA CASRDRAESPLHF TGTGCCAGCAGAGACAGGGCAGAGTCTCCCCTCCACTTT
NA TRBJ1-1 TRBV9 NA CASSARSGEAFF TGTGCCAGCAGCGCCCGCTCGGGTGAAGCTTTCTTT
TRBD1 TRBJ2-6 TRBV28 NA CASSPTGTGSGANVLTF TGTGCCAGCAGCCCTACCGGGACAGGCTCTGGGGCCAACGTCCTGACTTTC
TRBD2 TRBJ2-3 TRBV4-3 NA CASSLRAASGGPDTQYF TGCGCCAGCAGCCTTAGGGCCGCTAGCGGGGGCCCAGATACGCAGTATTTT
TRBD2 TRBJ2-1 TRBV10-2 NA CASGRGGYNEQFF TGCGCCAGCGGGCGGGGGGGGTACAATGAGCAGTTCTTC
NA TRBJ2-7 TRBV5-1 NA CASTDQGYEQYF TGCGCCAGCACCGACCAGGGCTACGAGCAGTACTTC
NA TRBJ1-2 TRBV6-2/TRBV6-3 few CASSQPFEPYYGYTF TGTGCCAGCAGTCAACCTTTCGAGCCGTACTATGGCTACACCTTC
TRBD1 TRBJ1-6 TRBV5-1 NA CASSVGQGASPLHF TGCGCCAGCAGTGTCGGACAGGGTGCTTCACCCCTCCACTTT
TRBD2 TRBJ2-1 TRBV30 NA CAWRSSGRYNEQFF TGTGCCTGGAGATCTAGCGGGAGGTACAATGAGCAGTTCTTC
TRBD2 TRBJ2-5 TRBV4-1 NA CASSPRTSGGVSGSTQYF TGCGCCAGCAGCCCCCGGACTAGCGGGGGGGTCTCAGGGTCGACCCAGTACTTC
NA TRBJ2-1 TRBV30 NA CAWSVLGAVPKQFF TGTGCCTGGAGTGTACTTGGGGCGGTACCTAAGCAGTTCTTC
NA TRBJ2-1 TRBV29-1 NA CSVGGRAAGQFF TGCAGCGTTGGGGGCAGGGCCGCTGGGCAGTTCTTC
NA TRBJ1-3 TRBV7-8 NA CASSLFLRSSGNTIYF TGTGCCAGCAGCTTATTTTTGCGGAGCTCTGGAAACACCATATATTTT
TRBD1 TRBJ2-5 TRBV6-6 few CASSVGQAKETQYF TGTGCCAGCAGTGTCGGACAGGCCAAAGAGACCCAGTACTTC
TRBD2 TRBJ2-1 TRBV3-1/TRBV3-2 NA CASSQDGLAGNEQFF TGTGCCAGCAGCCAAGATGGGCTAGCGGGAAATGAGCAGTTCTTC
NA TRBJ2-1 TRBV7-3 NA CASSLRHTNEQFF TGTGCCAGCAGCTTAAGGCATACCAATGAGCAGTTCTTC
TRBD1 TRBJ1-5 TRBV12-3/TRBV12-4 NA CASSGQGFFPQHF TGTGCCAGCAGTGGACAGGGTTTTTTCCCCCAGCATTTT
TRBD2 TRBJ2-7 TRBV2 NA CASTTTGGGSTTYEQYF TGTGCCAGCACCACCACGGGGGGGGGCTCAACTACCTACGAGCAGTACTTC
NA TRBJ1-2 TRBV28 NA CASREQTQKNYGYTF TGTGCCAGCAGGGAACAGACACAAAAGAACTATGGCTACACCTTC
TRBD2 TRBJ2-2 TRBV7-2 NA CASSLVSGRADTGELFF TGTGCCAGCAGCTTAGTGAGCGGGAGGGCTGACACCGGGGAGCTGTTTTTT
NA TRBJ2-7 TRBV7-9 few CASSLSGPGREQYF TGTGCCAGCAGCCTAAGCGGCCCTGGTAGGGAGCAGTACTTC
TRBD2 TRBJ2-7 TRBV7-9 NA CASSHQRDATSGNYQQYF TGTGCCAGCAGCCACCAGAGGGACGCGACTAGCGGGAACTACCAGCAGTACTTC
TRBD1 TRBJ1-3 TRBV5-5 NA CASSSGTGENTIYF TGTGCCAGCAGCAGCGGGACAGGGGAGAACACCATATATTTT
NA TRBJ2-3 TRBV14 NA CASSQGRGTDTQYF TGTGCCAGCAGCCAAGGTCGGGGCACAGATACGCAGTATTTT
NA TRBJ1-1 TRBV7-9 NA CASSSTPNRYEAFF TGTGCCAGCAGCAGTACACCGAACAGATACGAAGCTTTCTTT
NA TRBJ1-1 TRBV5-6 NA CASSSLGVPSFNTEAFF TGTGCCAGCAGCTCGCTCGGGGTCCCTTCCTTTAACACTGAAGCTTTCTTT
NA TRBJ1-3 TRBV6-5 once CASSSGGNTIYF TGTGCCAGCAGTTCGGGTGGAAACACCATATATTTT
TRBD1 TRBJ1-2 TRBV27 NA CASSFSGQPYGYTF TGTGCCAGCAGTTTCTCGGGACAGCCCTATGGCTACACCTTC
NA TRBJ2-1 TRBV7-8 NA CASSPTRGTYNEQFF TGTGCCAGCAGCCCCACGAGGGGGACCTACAATGAGCAGTTCTTC
NA TRBJ1-2 TRBV3-1/TRBV3-2 NA CASSQDWRNYGYTF TGTGCCAGCAGCCAAGATTGGCGGAACTATGGCTACACCTTC
NA TRBJ1-5 TRBV19 NA CASSIDLWARAQPQHF TGTGCCAGTAGTATAGATCTTTGGGCGAGGGCCCAGCCCCAGCATTTT
TRBD1 TRBJ2-7 TRBV6-2/TRBV6-3 once CASSSVRDRALEQYF TGTGCCAGCAGTTCCGTCCGGGACAGAGCTCTCGAGCAGTACTTC
TRBD2 TRBJ2-1 TRBV3-1/TRBV3-2 NA CASSLFSGRFIYNEQFF TGTGCCAGCAGCCTTTTTAGCGGGAGGTTCATCTACAATGAGCAGTTCTTC
TRBD2 TRBJ2-7 TRBV27 NA CASSSAGGRAYEQYF TGTGCCAGCAGTTCTGCCGGCGGGAGGGCCTACGAGCAGTACTTC
NA TRBJ2-1 TRBV28 NA CASSLLSSGWYNEQFF TGTGCCAGCAGTTTATTGTCCAGCGGGTGGTACAATGAGCAGTTCTTC
NA TRBJ2-3 TRBV4-2 few CASSQEDSPFGDTQYF TGTGCCAGCAGCCAAGAGGACAGCCCCTTTGGAGATACGCAGTATTTT
TRBD1 TRBJ2-3 TRBV29-1 few CSAGQNTDTQYF TGCAGCGCGGGACAGAACACAGATACGCAGTATTTT
NA TRBJ1-1 TRBV20-1 NA CVALNTEAFF TGCGTAGCCTTGAACACTGAAGCTTTCTTT
NA TRBJ1-4 TRBV19 NA CASRRQTNEKLFF TGTGCCAGTAGAAGACAGACTAATGAAAAACTGTTTTTT
NA TRBJ2-7 TRBV7-2 NA CASSGSQFYEQYF TGTGCCAGCAGCGGGAGTCAATTCTACGAGCAGTACTTC
NA TRBJ1-5 TRBV7-2 NA CASSLVVTGDQPQHF TGTGCCAGCAGCTTAGTTGTGACAGGTGATCAGCCCCAGCATTTT